A single sample gave rise to the 18 T cell receptor beta chains below, sequenced in a study of Graves' ophthalmopathy and Graves' hyperthyroidism. As the template, RNA transcripts were used to amplify TCR beta CDR3 regions. Second-round multiplex PCR came after first-round RT-PCR with HTBI primers. Via MiXCR, TCRdb re-called the multiplex PCR reads, giving one row per CDR3 protein. The data show 200,000 to 250,000 distinct CDR3 sequences, with around a fifth seen just once and roughly 40% held by the top ten. Material: peripheral blood. The receptors here all came from a woman aged 45-65 years with Graves' ophthalmopathy.

This clonotype was recorded at least ten times. DNA of the CDR3: TGTGCCAGCAGCGCGTCGACAGGGAGGTACGAGCAGTACTTC. This translates into CASSASTGRYEQYF. The chain employs TRBV9 and TRBJ2-7; TRBD1 might be the D (7 bases). Trimming took off 3 bases at V and 4 bases at J, with 14 bases between the two ends. Germline values: CDR1 SGDLS, CDR2 YYNGEE. The CDR3 consists of 14 residues.

The chain combines TRBV20-1 with TRBJ1-2, with D perhaps TRBD1 (5 bases). CDR1 and CDR2 (germline): DFQATT, SNEGSKA (reference sequence). Trimming removed 6 bases from V and 2 bases from J, with 13 bases in between. The CDR3 is made up of 13 amino acids. The CDR3 coding sequence is TGCAGTGCCGAGGTCGGGGGGAACTATGGCTACACCTTC. This codes for CSAEVGGNYGYTF.

The chain employs TRBV24-1 and TRBJ1-1; 10 nucleotides match TRBD1. V dropped 3 bases and J dropped 1; count of bases not matched to a gene: 16. The CDR3 runs 20 residues. Germline V gene lookup returns CDR1 KGHDR and CDR2 SFDVKD. This chain's CDR3 is CATSDPGQGTTGEGNTEAFF. In DNA form, the CDR3 reads TGTGCCACCAGTGATCCGGGACAGGGGACCACCGGGGAGGGGAACACTGAAGCTTTCTTT.

The table lists this clonotype with many counts. The chain has TRBV19 and TRBJ1-2; 7 bases are a match to TRBD1. The V and J ends lost 7 bases and 5 bases, in that order; junction bases with no gene match: 13. This CDR3 region has 15 residues. CDR1 and CDR2 from the germline V gene are LNHDA and SQIVND (reference sequence). The CDR3 is CASTDWAWDSYGYTF. The CDR3 region has the DNA TGTGCCAGTACCGATTGGGCCTGGGACAGTTATGGCTACACCTTC.

This clonotype was seen many times. This chain uses TRBV2 with TRBJ2-7; 11 bases align to TRBD2. The CDR3 is 15 residues long. The germline V gene encodes CDR1 SNHLY and CDR2 FYNNEI. Losses at the gene ends were 1 base for V and 1 base for J; bases not matched to a gene: 0. In nucleotides, the CDR3 is TGTGCCAGCAGTGAAGGACTAGCGGGGTCCTACGAGCAGTACTTC. This sequence encodes CASSEGLAGSYEQYF. Together with reference TRBV2 and TRBJ2-7, the CDR3 gives the full variable domain: EPEVTQTPSHQVTQMGQEVILRCVPISNHLYFYWYRQILGQKVEFLVSFYNNEISEKSEIFDDQFSVERPDGSNFTLKIRSTKLEDSAMYFCASSEGLAGSYEQYFGPGTRLTVT.

This clonotype was detected many times. The chain links TRBV27 to TRBJ1-5, with 9 bases fitting TRBD1. CDR3 length: 15 amino acids. J lost 3 bases, V lost 6 bases, and 6 bases had no gene match. Germline values: CDR1 MNHEY, CDR2 SMNVEV (reference sequence). The CDR3 loop reads CASSHGQGHNQPQHF. The CDR3 nucleotides read TGTGCCAGCAGCCACGGACAGGGGCACAATCAGCCCCAGCATTTT.

This clonotype appeared many times. The V gene is TRBV29-1, the J gene TRBJ1-1; possibly TRBD1 for D (5 bases). The CDR3 sequence is 13 residues long. Trimming removed 1 base from V and 1 base from J, with 7 bases in between. Germline V gene lookup returns CDR1 SQVTM and CDR2 ANQGSEA. CDR3 protein: CSVEAQGNTEAFF. Written as DNA, the CDR3 is TGCAGCGTTGAAGCGCAGGGGAACACTGAAGCTTTCTTT.

This clonotype was found a few times. This chain uses TRBV6-2 or TRBV6-3 with TRBJ2-7; TRBD2 aligns across 11 bases. V shed 6 bases and J 7 bases; nucleotides not matched to a gene: 8. Germline values: CDR1 MNHEY, CDR2 SVGEGT. The CDR3 totals 14 residues. CDR3 bases: TGTGCCAGCAGAATAGCGGGAGGGCCAGTAGAGCAGTACTTC. Protein sequence: CASRIAGGPVEQYF.

This clonotype was seen many times. The chain couples TRBV7-8 to TRBJ1-1; a possible D gene is TRBD1 (5 bases). Germline lookup yields CDR1 SGHVS and CDR2 FQNEAQ. CDR3 size: 16 residues. V was pared by 4 bases and J by 1 base, with 16 bases between. Here the CDR3 DNA reads TGTGCCAGCAGCTCATCTCGGGGGTGGCGGAACACTGAAGCTTTCTTT. It is translated as CASSSSRGWRNTEAFF.

In this sample, this clonotype turned up many times. The chain combines TRBV5-6 with TRBJ2-6; tentatively, D is TRBD1 (5 bases). Trimming took 4 bases from V and 2 from J, leaving 10 bases between them. Germline-derived CDR1 and CDR2 are SGHDT and YYEEEE. CDR3 length equals 15 residues. CDR3 nucleotides: TGTGCCAGCAGCATATCAGGGACTGGGGCCAACGTCCTGACTTTC. This codes for CASSISGTGANVLTF. Based on the CDR3 plus reference TRBV5-6 and TRBJ2-6, the full variable domain is DAGVTQSPTHLIKTRGQQVTLRCSPKSGHDTVSWYQQALGQGPQFIFQYYEEEERQRGNFPDRFSGHQFPNYSSELNVNALLLGDSALYLCASSISGTGANVLTFGAGSRLTVL.

This clonotype has just a few counts. This rearrangement joins TRBV3-1 to TRBJ1-2, with 7 bases fitting TRBD1. Germline V gives CDR1 LGHDT, CDR2 YNNKEL (reference sequence). Unmatched junction bases numbered 15, after V lost 1 base and J lost 7 bases. The CDR3 totals 17 residues. CDR3 nucleotides: TGTGCCAGCAGCCAAGGATCTACAGGGGTCCGGAAGGGTGGCTACACCTTC. Protein product: CASSQGSTGVRKGGYTF. Full variable domain (outside the CDR3, taken from reference TRBV3-1 and TRBJ1-2): DTAVSQTPKYLVTQMGNDKSIKCEQNLGHDTMYWYKQDSKKFLKIMFSYNNKELIINETVPNRFSPKSPDKAHLNLHINSLELGDSAVYFCASSQGSTGVRKGGYTFGSGTRLTVV.

This clonotype was seen repeatedly, ten times or more. The chain links TRBV3-1 to TRBJ2-5, with D tentatively TRBD2 (6 bases). The CDR3 loop spans 15 amino acids. V gave up 4 bases and J gave up 5 bases, with 17 bases separating them. The germline CDR1 and CDR2 sequences are LGHDT and YNNKEL (reference sequence). CDR3 sequence (DNA): TGTGCCAGCAGCCGAGGGACTCCCGGGCTGGAGACCCAGTACTTC. It encodes CASSRGTPGLETQYF.

This clonotype was seen at least ten times. The rearrangement joins TRBV7-6 to TRBJ1-3, with D unresolved. V was shortened by 5 bases and J by 0 bases, with 14 bases between the two germline ends. The CDR3 contains 16 residues. Germline V CDR1 and CDR2: SGHVS, FNYEAQ. The CDR3 region is CASSPHTVNSGNTIYF. CDR3 bases: TGTGCCAGCAGCCCCCACACTGTTAACTCTGGAAACACCATATATTTT.

The chain recombines TRBV6-1 with TRBJ2-5, with 8 bases fitting TRBD2. The germline CDR1 and CDR2 sequences are MNHNS and SASEGT. Germline trimming cut 10 bases from V and 4 bases from J; bases unmatched to any gene: 8. The CDR3 has 13 amino acids. CDR3 sequence: CATREVPVETQYF. The CDR3 DNA reads as TGTGCCACGCGGGAGGTTCCAGTAGAGACCCAGTACTTC.

Many counts were recorded for this clonotype. The rearrangement uses TRBV12-3 or TRBV12-4 and TRBJ1-6; a weak D match, TRBD1 (6 bases). V lost 6 bases and J lost 8, with 20 bases in between. The CDR3 covers 16 residues. The CDR3 nucleotides read TGTGCCAGCAGCCGACCGAACAGGGAAACCCATTCACCCCTCCACTTT. Protein product: CASSRPNRETHSPLHF.

This clonotype showed up many times. The chain uses TRBV5-6 and TRBJ1-1; D is perhaps TRBD1 (5 bases). V lost 3 bases and J 2 bases, leaving 11 bases between the germline ends. This CDR3 is 14 amino acids long. Germline lookup yields CDR1 SGHDT and CDR2 YYEEEE. The CDR3 protein is CASSYRDRNTEAFF. The CDR3 nucleotides are TGTGCCAGCAGCTACAGAGACAGAAACACTGAAGCTTTCTTT.

The chain combines TRBV6-2 or TRBV6-3 with TRBJ2-5; no firm D call. The CDR3 contains 14 residues. From germline, CDR1 is MNHEY and CDR2 SVGEGT. Between the trimmed V and J ends, which lost 3 bases and 5 bases, there was a span of 13 bases. Here the CDR3 reads CASSYRSRVETQYF. CDR3 coding DNA: TGTGCCAGCAGTTATCGGAGTAGGGTTGAGACCCAGTACTTC.

This clonotype has only a few counts. The chain combines TRBV7-6 with TRBJ2-7; D assignment may be TRBD1 or TRBD2 (6 bases each). Germline CDR1 is SGHVS and CDR2 is FNYEAQ. The V end was cut by 5 bases, the J end by 6 bases, with 20 bases between. The CDR3 has 15 amino acids. The CDR3 bases are TGTGCCAGCAGCCCTCTCAGGGGAGGCTGGGTCGAGCAGTACTTC. This gives the protein CASSPLRGGWVEQYF.